These 21 T cell receptor beta chains were sequenced from one sample in a study of T cells in tuberculosis. Regarding time point: new active TB diagnosis, blood taken before or within 7 days of starting treatment. Assay used: immunoSEQ multiplex PCR; TCRdb lists only in-frame clones, some missing. The table has 30,000 to 35,000 clones, about 91% seen once. The starting material was PBMCs, obtained at tuberculosis diagnosis. The receptors here all came from an adult with tuberculosis. Some clones in this sample may be carry-over from other donors' samples.

This rearrangement joins TRBV5-1 to TRBJ1-2; the D is unclear. Trimming removed 3 bases at V and 6 bases at J, with 9 bases between. Germline values: CDR1 SGHRS, CDR2 YFSETQ. This CDR3 has 12 amino acids. The CDR3 DNA is TGCGCCAGCAGCTCCCCCGGGGATGGCTACACCTTC. This translates into CASSSPGDGYTF.

The genes are TRBV5-5 and TRBJ1-4; TRBD1 aligns across 7 bases. The CDR3 sequence is 15 residues long. Germline CDR1 reads SGHKS; CDR2 reads YYEKEE (reference sequence). V shed 3 bases and J 2 bases; nucleotides not matched to a gene: 4. The CDR3 region is CASSSGQATNEKLFF. DNA for the CDR3: TGTGCCAGCAGCTCTGGACAGGCGACTAATGAAAAACTGTTTTTT.

V gene TRBV7-9 combines with J gene TRBJ1-2; D ambiguous. V gave up 3 bases and J gave up 0 bases, with 8 bases separating them. Germline assignment: CDR1 SEHNR and CDR2 FQNEAQ (reference sequence). The length of the CDR3 is 14 residues. The CDR3 sequence: CASSLVTTNYGYTF. In DNA, the CDR3 is TGTGCCAGCAGCTTGGTGACAACTAACTATGGCTACACCTTC.

The J gene is TRBJ2-1, the V gene TRBV13; 9 nucleotides agree with TRBD1. V lost 4 bases to trimming and J lost 4 bases; unmatched junction nucleotides: 5. The CDR3 length is 15 residues. CDR1 is PRHDT and CDR2 is FYEKMQ in the germline V gene (reference sequence). The CDR3 protein is CASSSGQGSYNEQFF. The CDR3 coding sequence is TGTGCCAGCAGCTCGGGACAGGGAAGTTACAATGAGCAGTTCTTC. The full variable domain, completed using reference TRBV13 and TRBJ2-1, is AAGVIQSPRHLIKEKRETATLKCYPIPRHDTVYWYQQGPGQDPQFLISFYEKMQSDKGSIPDRFSAQQFSDYHSELNMSSLELGDSALYFCASSSGQGSYNEQFFGPGTRLTVL.

The rearrangement joins TRBV19 to TRBJ1-5, with 7 bases that match TRBD1. V shed 2 bases and J 5 bases; nucleotides not matched to a gene: 12. The CDR3 extends over 17 amino acids. CDR1 and CDR2 (germline): LNHDA, SQIVND (reference sequence). The CDR3 spells CASSIRRGDRPDQPQHF. CDR3 DNA sequence: TGTGCCAGTAGTATAAGGAGGGGGGACAGACCGGATCAGCCCCAGCATTTT.

V gene TRBV11-2 combines with J gene TRBJ2-7; maybe TRBD1 (5 bases). The V end was cut by 1 base, the J end by 6 bases, with 7 bases between. Germline assignment: CDR1 SGHAT and CDR2 FQNNGV. This CDR3 has 12 residues. The CDR3 protein is CASSLAGLEQYF. The CDR3 nucleotides read TGTGCCAGCAGCTTAGCAGGGCTCGAGCAGTACTTC.

This clone has just a few counts. This chain connects TRBV29-1 to TRBJ2-2; 8 positions agree with TRBD2. The J segment lost 0 bases and the V segment lost 6 bases, leaving 12 bases of the junction unmatched. Germline V lookup: CDR1 SQVTM, CDR2 ANQGSEA. This CDR3 is built from 17 residues. CDR3 residues: CSVAPRGGTSNTGELFF. CDR3 bases: TGCAGCGTGGCCCCACGGGGGGGGACGTCGAACACCGGGGAGCTGTTTTTT.

The rearrangement joins TRBV4-1 to TRBJ2-7, with 7 positions matching TRBD2. Germline values: CDR1 MGHRA, CDR2 YSYEKL. V lost 0 bases, J lost 1 base, and 15 bases stayed unmatched. CDR3 length: 19 residues. The CDR3 is CASSQEFSAGARLSYEQYF. The CDR3 nucleotides are TGCGCCAGCAGCCAAGAGTTCAGTGCGGGAGCCCGACTTTCCTACGAGCAGTACTTC.

As DNA, the CDR3 is TGTGCCAGCACCCAAATGGCCCGGACAGATAGCACAGATACGCAGTATTTT. Amino acids: CASTQMARTDSTDTQYF. This sequence joins TRBV27 and TRBJ2-3, with D maybe TRBD1 (6 bases). The CDR3 length is 17 residues. The ends were cut back, 7 bases at V and 0 bases at J, with 20 bases in the middle. CDR1 and CDR2 from the germline V gene are MNHEY and SMNVEV (reference sequence).

This clone was seen more than once but under ten times. The gene calls are TRBV7-8 and TRBJ2-7; TRBD1 agrees at 7 bases. This CDR3 contains 14 residues. The V gene's germline CDR1 is SGHVS and CDR2 FQNEAQ. J gave up 5 bases and V 5 bases, and 9 bases lay outside the gene matches. The DNA for the CDR3 is TGTGCCAGCAGCCAACGGACAGGTTCCCACGAGCAGTACTTC. It yields the protein CASSQRTGSHEQYF.

The rearrangement joins TRBV7-9 to TRBJ2-2, with a tentative D call TRBD2 (7 bases). This CDR3 spans 17 amino acids. Per the germline V gene, CDR1 is SEHNR and CDR2 is FQNEAQ (reference sequence). V was clipped by 1 base and J by 3 bases, with 15 bases between them. The DNA of the CDR3 is TGTGCCAGCAGCTTAGGGAAACGGGGGGCGTACACCGGGGAGCTGTTTTTT. It specifies CASSLGKRGAYTGELFF.

The CDR3 DNA follows: TGCGCCAGCAGCTTCTCCAGTAACAATGAGCAGTTCTTC. Translation gives CASSFSSNNEQFF. V gene TRBV5-1 combines with J gene TRBJ2-1; D is undetermined. Germline V CDR1 and CDR2: SGHRS, YFSETQ. This CDR3 is 13 amino acids long. V dropped 2 bases and J dropped 5 bases, with 8 bases sitting between them.

The chain employs TRBV6-1 and TRBJ2-7; no reliable D call. Trimming shortened V by 0 bases and J by 0 bases, and 18 bases separated the two germline ends. Germline CDR1 is MNHNS and CDR2 is SASEGT. This CDR3 has 18 residues. This CDR3 is CASSEANRFSLSSYEQYF. CDR3 in DNA: TGTGCCAGCAGTGAAGCAAACAGATTCTCGCTCAGCTCCTACGAGCAGTACTTC.

The CDR3 DNA sequence: TGTGCCAGCAGCCTAGCCGGGACTCACACCTACGAGCAGTACTTC. Amino acid sequence: CASSLAGTHTYEQYF. This chain uses TRBV14 with TRBJ2-7; D is perhaps TRBD2 (6 bases). Trimming pared 4 bases from V and 2 bases from J, leaving 15 bases between. CDR3 length: 15 amino acids. Germline CDR1 SGHDN, CDR2 FVKESK.

The J gene is TRBJ1-6, the V gene TRBV6-5; D possibly corresponds to TRBD1 (5 bases). Germline-derived CDR1 and CDR2 are MNHEY and SVGAGI. The CDR3 contains 14 residues. V lost 7 bases, J lost 10 bases, and 17 bases lay in between. CDR3 protein: CASKFRVESSPLHF. In DNA, the CDR3 is TGTGCCAGCAAATTCAGGGTCGAGAGCTCACCCCTCCACTTT.

This chain connects TRBV7-6 to TRBJ2-1, with 10 bases fitting TRBD2. Trimming took 5 bases from V and 4 from J; bases not matched to a gene: 2. Germline CDR1 is SGHVS and CDR2 is FNYEAQ. The CDR3 is 14 amino acids. The CDR3 region has the DNA TGTGCCAGCAGCCGGACTAGCGGATACAATGAGCAGTTCTTC. It yields the protein CASSRTSGYNEQFF.

The J gene is TRBJ1-3, the V gene TRBV14; no reliable D call. Germline CDR1 is SGHDN and CDR2 is FVKESK. V dropped 3 bases and J dropped 4 bases, with 13 bases sitting between them. This CDR3 has 15 residues. The CDR3 sequence is CASSHRSAGGNTIYF. The CDR3 nucleotides read TGTGCCAGCAGCCATCGGAGCGCGGGGGGAAACACCATATATTTT.

Within the sample, this clone is medium-sized. The chain joins TRBV4-1 to TRBJ2-7; 12 bases are shared with TRBD2. The CDR3 has 15 residues. In germline, CDR1 is MGHRA, CDR2 YSYEKL. V lost 3 bases, J lost 3 bases, and 3 bases stayed unmatched. The CDR3 nucleotides read TGCGCCAGCAGCCACCTAGCGGGGGGGGACTACGAGCAGTACTTC. It translates to CASSHLAGGDYEQYF.

This clone was counted a few times. The CDR3 protein is CASSPPGQGYEQYF. Here the CDR3 DNA reads TGTGCCAGCTCACCACCGGGACAGGGCTACGAGCAGTACTTC. The genes are TRBV18 and TRBJ2-7, with 9 bases aligning to TRBD1. The germline V gene has CDR1 KGHSH and CDR2 LQKENI. This CDR3 region has 14 residues. The junction had 0 bases not matched to a gene; V was cut back by 0 bases and J by 3 bases.

This sequence joins TRBV10-3 and TRBJ2-7; 9 bases are a match to TRBD1. This CDR3 has 14 residues. Germline loops: CDR1 ENHRY, CDR2 SYGVKD. The J segment lost 5 bases and the V segment lost 6 bases, leaving 8 bases of the junction unmatched. CDR3 amino acids: CAIRKQGADHEQYF. In DNA form, the CDR3 reads TGTGCCATCAGAAAACAGGGGGCGGACCACGAGCAGTACTTC.

The chain recombines TRBV5-6 with TRBJ1-2; 7 bases agree with TRBD1. The CDR3 is 13 residues long. The trim removed 4 bases at V and 2 bases at J, leaving 2 bases unmatched. The germline CDR1 and CDR2 sequences are SGHDT and YYEEEE. CDR3 DNA sequence: TGTGCCAGCAGCCCGACAGGGAACTATGGCTACACCTTC. It specifies CASSPTGNYGYTF. Full variable domain (missing parts from reference TRBV5-6 and TRBJ1-2): DAGVTQSPTHLIKTRGQQVTLRCSPKSGHDTVSWYQQALGQGPQFIFQYYEEEERQRGNFPDRFSGHQFPNYSSELNVNALLLGDSALYLCASSPTGNYGYTFGSGTRLTVV.